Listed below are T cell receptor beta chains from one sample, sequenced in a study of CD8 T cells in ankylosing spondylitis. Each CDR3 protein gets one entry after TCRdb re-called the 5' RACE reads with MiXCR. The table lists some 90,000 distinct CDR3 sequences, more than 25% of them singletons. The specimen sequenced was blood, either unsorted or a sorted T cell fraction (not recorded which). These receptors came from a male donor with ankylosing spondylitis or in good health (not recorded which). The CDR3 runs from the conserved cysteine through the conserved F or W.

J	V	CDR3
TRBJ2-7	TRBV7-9	CASSLGWGQSYEQYF
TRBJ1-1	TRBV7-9	CASSPNGGGAFF
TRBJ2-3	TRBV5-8	CASSLAASDTQYF
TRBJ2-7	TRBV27	CASRDLAGGQYEQYF
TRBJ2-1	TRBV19	CASSMQGTYNEQFF
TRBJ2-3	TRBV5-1	CASSADRKGSDTQYF
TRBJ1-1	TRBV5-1	CASSLGGINTEAFF
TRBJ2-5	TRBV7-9	CASTTGQSQETQYF
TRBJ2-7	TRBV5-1	CASSFGAVSYEQYF
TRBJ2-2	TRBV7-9	CASSPFRQLPELFF
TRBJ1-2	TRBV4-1	CASSPETEGLNYGYTF
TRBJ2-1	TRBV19	CASSIGLAEQFF
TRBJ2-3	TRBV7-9	CASSLVGPDTQYF
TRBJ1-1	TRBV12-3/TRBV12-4	CASSARDRGNTEAFF
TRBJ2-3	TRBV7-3	CASSLDRGRDTQYF
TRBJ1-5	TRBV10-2	CASSDKGFGNQPQHF
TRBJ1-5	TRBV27	CASNLPRAQPQHF
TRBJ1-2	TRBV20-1	CSAKKQGEYYYGYTF
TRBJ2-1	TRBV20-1	CSARDSAGPDYEQFF
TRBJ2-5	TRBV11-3	CASSSLGMYQETQYF
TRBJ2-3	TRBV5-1	CASSSGTGADTQYF
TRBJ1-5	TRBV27	CASSFPNQPQHF
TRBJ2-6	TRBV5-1	CASSIGTGSGANVLTF
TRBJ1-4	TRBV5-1	CASSPNAGGEKLFF
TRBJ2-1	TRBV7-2	CASSLGPFIEQFF
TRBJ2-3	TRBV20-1	CSALGASITDTQYF
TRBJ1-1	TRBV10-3	CAISESATGTGVNTEAFF
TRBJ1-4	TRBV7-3	CASSPTGATNEKLFF
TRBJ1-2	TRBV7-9	CASSFSGGRDYGYTF
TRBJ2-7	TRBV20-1	CSARPEILTVINEQYF
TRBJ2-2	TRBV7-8	CASSFRLADAGELFF
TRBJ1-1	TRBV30	CAWSVLPGTEAFF
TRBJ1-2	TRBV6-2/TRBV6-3	CASTLSGAYGYTF
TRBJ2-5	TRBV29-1	CSVEITGETQYF
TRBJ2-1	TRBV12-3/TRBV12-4	CASKIVSSSNEQFF
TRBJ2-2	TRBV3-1	CASSQGYRLNTGELFF
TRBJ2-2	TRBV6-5	CASMGDTGELFF
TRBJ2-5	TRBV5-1	CASGPGQVQETQYF
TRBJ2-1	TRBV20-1	CSARFHSSYNEQFF
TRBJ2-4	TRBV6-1	CASSPGTGVLAYIQYF
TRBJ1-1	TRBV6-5	CASSRADTEAFF
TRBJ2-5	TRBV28	CASSSLGTYGGAQETQYF
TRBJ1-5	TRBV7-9	CASSLVGGPPDQPQHF
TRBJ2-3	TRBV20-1	CSARTLRTDTQYF
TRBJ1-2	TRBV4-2	CASSQSLNYGYTF
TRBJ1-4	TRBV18	CASSPGSSYEKLFF
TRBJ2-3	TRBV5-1	CASRPGFTADTQYF
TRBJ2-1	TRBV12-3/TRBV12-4	CASSRSGSTDNEQFF
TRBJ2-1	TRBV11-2	CASSLGKNEQFF
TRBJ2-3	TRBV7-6	CASSLGSAVADTQYF
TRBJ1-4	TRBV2	CASSDNNVGEKLFF
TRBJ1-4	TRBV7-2	CASSRSEATTNEKLFF
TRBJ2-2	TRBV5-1	CASSLEWTGELFF
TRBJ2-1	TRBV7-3	CASSPGERGYNEQFF
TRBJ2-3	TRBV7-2	CASSLAGGPTDTQYF